Listed below are T cell receptor beta chains from one sample, sequenced in a study of blood T cell repertoires in COVID-19. The table came from immunoSEQ multiplex PCR; TCRdb's copy has only in-frame clones and leaves some out. The table lists fewer than 200,000 clones, around nine tenths of them singletons. The sequenced sample was peripheral blood. The receptors originated from a woman aged 70-85 years with COVID-19, enrolled during active disease. Each CDR3 is given with its conserved first and last residue. Each record gives: V gene, CDR3 length, CDR3 protein.

TRBV6-6 16 CASSYSRGGSMNEQYF
TRBV20-1 16 CSASRSRRELYNEQFF
TRBV4-1 15 CASSQVLALQETQYF
TRBV3-1/TRBV3-2 15 CASSLGSPTYNEQFF
TRBV4-1 16 CASSQAPGQGHYEQYF
TRBV7-7 15 CASSLGGSNTGELFF
TRBV7-2 11 CASSWGHEQYF
TRBV28 12 CASGGLRYEQYF
TRBV5-4 14 CASSSRKGEEKLFF
TRBV5-1 14 CASSTQTGGNGYTF